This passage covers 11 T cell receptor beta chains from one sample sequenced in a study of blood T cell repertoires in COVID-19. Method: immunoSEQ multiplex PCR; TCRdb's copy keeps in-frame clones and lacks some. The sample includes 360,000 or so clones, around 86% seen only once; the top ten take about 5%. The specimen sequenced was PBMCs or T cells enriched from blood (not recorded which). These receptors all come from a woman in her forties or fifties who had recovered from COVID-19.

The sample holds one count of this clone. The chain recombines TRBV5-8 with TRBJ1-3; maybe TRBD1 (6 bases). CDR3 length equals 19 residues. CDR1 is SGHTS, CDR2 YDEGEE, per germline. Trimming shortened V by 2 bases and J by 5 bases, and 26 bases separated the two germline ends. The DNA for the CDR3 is TGTGCCAGCAGCTTCAACCCCCTCGTGCCGGTATGGGACAGAAACACCATATATTTT. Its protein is CASSFNPLVPVWDRNTIYF.

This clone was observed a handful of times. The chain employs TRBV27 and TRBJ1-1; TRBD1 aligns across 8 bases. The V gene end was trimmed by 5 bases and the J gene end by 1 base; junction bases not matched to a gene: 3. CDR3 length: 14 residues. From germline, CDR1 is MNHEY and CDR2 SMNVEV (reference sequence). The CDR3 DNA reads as TGTGCCAGCAGTCCAGGGGGCGCGAACACTGAAGCTTTCTTT. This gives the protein CASSPGGANTEAFF.

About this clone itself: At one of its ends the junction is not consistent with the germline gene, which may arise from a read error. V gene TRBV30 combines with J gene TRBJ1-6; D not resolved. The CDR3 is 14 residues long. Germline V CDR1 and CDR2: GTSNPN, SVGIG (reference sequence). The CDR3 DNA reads TGTGCGTGGATGAACACCCTTGCTAATTCACCCCTCCACTTT. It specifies CAWMNTLANSPLHF.

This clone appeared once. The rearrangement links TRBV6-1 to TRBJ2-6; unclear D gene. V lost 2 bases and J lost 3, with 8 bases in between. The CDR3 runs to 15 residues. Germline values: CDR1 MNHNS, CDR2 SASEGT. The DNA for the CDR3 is TGTGCCAGCAGTGAAAAGTCGGTTGGGGCCAACGTCCTGACTTTC. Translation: CASSEKSVGANVLTF.

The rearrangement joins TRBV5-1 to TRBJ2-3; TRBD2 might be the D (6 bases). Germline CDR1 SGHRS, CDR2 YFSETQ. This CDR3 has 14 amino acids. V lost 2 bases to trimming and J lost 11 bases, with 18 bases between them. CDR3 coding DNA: TGCGCCAGCAGCTTAGCACACGGGGGTTGGGGGCAGTATTTT. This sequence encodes CASSLAHGGWGQYF.

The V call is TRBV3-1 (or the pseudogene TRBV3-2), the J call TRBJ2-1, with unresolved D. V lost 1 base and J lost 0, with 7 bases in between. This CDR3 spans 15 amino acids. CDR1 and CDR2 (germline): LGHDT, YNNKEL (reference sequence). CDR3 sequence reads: CASSQGLSSYNEQFF. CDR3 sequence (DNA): TGTGCCAGCAGCCAAGGCCTGAGCTCCTACAATGAGCAGTTCTTC.

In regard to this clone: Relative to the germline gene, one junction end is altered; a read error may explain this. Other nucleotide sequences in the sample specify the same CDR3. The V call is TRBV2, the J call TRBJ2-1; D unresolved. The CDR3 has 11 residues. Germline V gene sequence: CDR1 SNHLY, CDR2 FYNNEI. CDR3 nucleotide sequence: TGTGCCAGCAGTACCTATAATGAGCAGTTCTTC. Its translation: CASSTYNEQFF.

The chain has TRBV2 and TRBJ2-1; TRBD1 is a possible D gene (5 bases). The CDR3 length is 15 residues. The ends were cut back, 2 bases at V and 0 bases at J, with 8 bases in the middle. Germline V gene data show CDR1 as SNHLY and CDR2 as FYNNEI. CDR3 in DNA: TGTGCCAGCAGTGAATGGGGCGACTCCTACAATGAGCAGTTCTTC. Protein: CASSEWGDSYNEQFF.

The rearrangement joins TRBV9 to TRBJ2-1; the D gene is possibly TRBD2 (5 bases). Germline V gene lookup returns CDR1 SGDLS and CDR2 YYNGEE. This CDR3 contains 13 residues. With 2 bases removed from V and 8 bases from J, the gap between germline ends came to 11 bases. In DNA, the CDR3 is TGTGCCAGCAGCGTCGTCGGGAAGGATGAGCAGTTCTTC. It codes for CASSVVGKDEQFF.

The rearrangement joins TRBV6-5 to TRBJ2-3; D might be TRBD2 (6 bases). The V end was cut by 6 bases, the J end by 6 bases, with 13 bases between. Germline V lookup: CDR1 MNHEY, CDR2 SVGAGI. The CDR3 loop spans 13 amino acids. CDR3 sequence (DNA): TGTGCCAGCAGCGCCCCGGCGGGGGATACGCAGTATTTT. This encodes CASSAPAGDTQYF.

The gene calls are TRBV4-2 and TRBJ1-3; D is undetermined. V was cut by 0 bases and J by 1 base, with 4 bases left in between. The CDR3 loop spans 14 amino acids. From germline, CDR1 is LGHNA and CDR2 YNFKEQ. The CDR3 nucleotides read TGTGCCAGCAGCCAAGATCAATCTGGAAACACCATATATTTT. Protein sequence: CASSQDQSGNTIYF.